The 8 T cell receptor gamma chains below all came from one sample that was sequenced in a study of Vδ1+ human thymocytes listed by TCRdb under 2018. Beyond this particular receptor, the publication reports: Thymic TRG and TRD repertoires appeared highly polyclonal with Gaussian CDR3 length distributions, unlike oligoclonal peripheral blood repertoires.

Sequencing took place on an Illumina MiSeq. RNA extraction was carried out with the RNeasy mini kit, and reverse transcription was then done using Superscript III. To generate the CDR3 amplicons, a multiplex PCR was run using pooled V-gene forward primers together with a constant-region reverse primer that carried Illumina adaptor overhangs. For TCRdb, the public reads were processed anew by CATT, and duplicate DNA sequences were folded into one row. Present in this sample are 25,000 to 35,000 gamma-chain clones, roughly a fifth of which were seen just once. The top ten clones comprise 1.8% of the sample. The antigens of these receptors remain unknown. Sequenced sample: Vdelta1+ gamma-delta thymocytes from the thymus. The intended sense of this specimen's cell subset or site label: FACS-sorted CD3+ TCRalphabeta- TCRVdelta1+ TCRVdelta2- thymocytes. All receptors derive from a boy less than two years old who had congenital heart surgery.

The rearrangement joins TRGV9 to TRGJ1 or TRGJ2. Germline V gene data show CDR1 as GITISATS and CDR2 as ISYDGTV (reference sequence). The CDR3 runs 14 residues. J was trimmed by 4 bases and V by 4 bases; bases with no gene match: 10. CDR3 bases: TGTGCCTTGTGGGACAGGCAGGGCTATTATAAGAAACTCTTT. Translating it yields CALWDRQGYYKKLF.

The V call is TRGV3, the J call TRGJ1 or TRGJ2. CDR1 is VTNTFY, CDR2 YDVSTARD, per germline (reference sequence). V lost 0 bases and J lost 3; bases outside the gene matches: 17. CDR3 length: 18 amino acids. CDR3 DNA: TGTGCCACCTGGGACAGGCTTACGGTAGCCTCGATTTATTATAAGAAACTCTTT. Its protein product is CATWDRLTVASIYYKKLF.

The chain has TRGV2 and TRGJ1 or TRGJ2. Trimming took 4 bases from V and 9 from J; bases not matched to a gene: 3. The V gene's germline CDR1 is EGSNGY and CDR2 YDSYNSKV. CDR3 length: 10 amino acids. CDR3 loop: CATWEFKKLF. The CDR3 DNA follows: TGTGCCACCTGGGAGTTTAAGAAACTCTTT.

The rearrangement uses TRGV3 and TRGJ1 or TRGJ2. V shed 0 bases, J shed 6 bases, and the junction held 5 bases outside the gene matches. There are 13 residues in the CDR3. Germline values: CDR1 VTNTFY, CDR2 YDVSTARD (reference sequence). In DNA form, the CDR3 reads TGTGCCACCTGGGACAGGCCTACTTATAAGAAACTCTTT. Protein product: CATWDRPTYKKLF.

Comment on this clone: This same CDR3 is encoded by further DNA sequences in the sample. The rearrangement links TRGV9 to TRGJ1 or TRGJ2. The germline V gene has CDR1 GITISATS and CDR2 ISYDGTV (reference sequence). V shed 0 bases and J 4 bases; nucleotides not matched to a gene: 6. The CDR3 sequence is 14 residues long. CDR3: CALWEVQGYYKKLF. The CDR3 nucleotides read TGTGCCTTGTGGGAGGTGCAGGGATATTATAAGAAACTCTTT.

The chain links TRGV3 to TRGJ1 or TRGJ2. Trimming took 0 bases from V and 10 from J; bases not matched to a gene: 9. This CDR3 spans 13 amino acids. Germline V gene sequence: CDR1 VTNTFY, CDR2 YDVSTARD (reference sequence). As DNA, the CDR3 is TGTGCCACCTGGGACAGGCCGCCAGCGAAGAAACTCTTT. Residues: CATWDRPPAKKLF.

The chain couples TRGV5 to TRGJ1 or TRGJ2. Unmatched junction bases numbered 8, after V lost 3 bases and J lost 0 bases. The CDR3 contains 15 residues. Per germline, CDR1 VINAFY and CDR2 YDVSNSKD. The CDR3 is CATWDLEMNYYKKLF. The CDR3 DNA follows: TGTGCCACCTGGGACCTCGAGATGAATTATTATAAGAAACTCTTT.

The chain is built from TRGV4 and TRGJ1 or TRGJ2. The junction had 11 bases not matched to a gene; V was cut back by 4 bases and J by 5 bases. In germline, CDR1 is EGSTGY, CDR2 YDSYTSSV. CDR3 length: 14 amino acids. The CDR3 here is CATWDGLGNYKKLF. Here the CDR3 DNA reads TGTGCCACCTGGGACGGGCTGGGGAATTATAAGAAACTCTTT.